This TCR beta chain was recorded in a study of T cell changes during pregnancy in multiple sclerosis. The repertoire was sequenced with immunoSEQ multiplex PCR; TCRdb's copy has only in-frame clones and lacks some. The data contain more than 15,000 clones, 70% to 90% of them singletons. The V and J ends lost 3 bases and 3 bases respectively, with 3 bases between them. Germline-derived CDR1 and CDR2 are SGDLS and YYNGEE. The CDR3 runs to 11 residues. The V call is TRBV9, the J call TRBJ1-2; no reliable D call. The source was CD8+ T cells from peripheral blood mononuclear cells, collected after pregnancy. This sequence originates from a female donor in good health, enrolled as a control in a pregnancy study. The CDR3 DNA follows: TGTGCCAGCAGCGCGTACTATGGCTACACCTTC. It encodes CASSAYYGYTF. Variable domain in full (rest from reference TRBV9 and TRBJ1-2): DSGVTQTPKHLITATGQRVTLRCSPRSGDLSVYWYQQSLDQGLQFLIQYYNGEERAKGNILERFSAQQFPDLHSELNLSSLELGDSALYFCASSAYYGYTFGSGTRLTVV.